The rows below give T cell receptor beta chains drawn from one sample of a study of cytomegalovirus exposure and HLA in healthy donors. This table comes from immunoSEQ multiplex PCR, and its TCRdb copy is limited to in-frame clones, with some not included. The data hold 95,000 to 110,000 clones, with around 77% observed a single time. Sequenced sample: PBMCs. The receptors stem from a man in his fifties or sixties in good health and CMV-seropositive. Each CDR3 is given with its conserved first and last residue. Clone size is not always given. Where it is, it says once, few, many or a class for expanded clones.

v_call clone_size cdr3_aa
TRBV19 NA CASSKQGRETQYF
TRBV5-1 NA CASSLAGGQGKFF
TRBV4-3 once CASSQDRGIYGYTF
TRBV28 NA CAGQGNYGYTF
TRBV7-3 NA CASSSQGDTQYF
TRBV10-2 few CASSDNYEQYF
TRBV28 once CASSSGGGTDTQYF
TRBV19 NA CASCQGAGVGNTGELFF
TRBV9 NA CASSASGTGGTDTQYF
TRBV30 NA CAWSVGTGGTDTQYF
TRBV7-9 NA CASSSPRGETQYF
TRBV2 once CASMGTAVAKNIQYF
TRBV7-3 NA CASSSGLAGGPSNEQFF
TRBV6-1 NA CASSGRQGSGNTIYF
TRBV5-1 NA CASKAGGPQDTQYF
TRBV5-4 NA CASSPTSGSPTYEQYF